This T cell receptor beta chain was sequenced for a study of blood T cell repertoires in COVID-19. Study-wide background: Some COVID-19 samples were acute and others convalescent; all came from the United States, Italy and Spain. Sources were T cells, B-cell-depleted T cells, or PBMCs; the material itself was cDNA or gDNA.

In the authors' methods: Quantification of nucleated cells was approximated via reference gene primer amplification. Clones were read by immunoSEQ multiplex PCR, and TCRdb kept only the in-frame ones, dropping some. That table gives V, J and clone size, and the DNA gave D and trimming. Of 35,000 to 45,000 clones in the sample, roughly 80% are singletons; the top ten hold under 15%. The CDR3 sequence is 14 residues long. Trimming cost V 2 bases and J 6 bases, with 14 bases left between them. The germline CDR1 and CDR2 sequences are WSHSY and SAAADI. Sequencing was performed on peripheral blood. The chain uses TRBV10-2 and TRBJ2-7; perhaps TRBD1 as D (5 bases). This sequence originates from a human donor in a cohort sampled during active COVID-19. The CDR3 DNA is TGCGCCAGCAGTGAGCAGGGCGCCGCCTCCGAGCAGTACTTC. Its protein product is CASSEQGAASEQYF.